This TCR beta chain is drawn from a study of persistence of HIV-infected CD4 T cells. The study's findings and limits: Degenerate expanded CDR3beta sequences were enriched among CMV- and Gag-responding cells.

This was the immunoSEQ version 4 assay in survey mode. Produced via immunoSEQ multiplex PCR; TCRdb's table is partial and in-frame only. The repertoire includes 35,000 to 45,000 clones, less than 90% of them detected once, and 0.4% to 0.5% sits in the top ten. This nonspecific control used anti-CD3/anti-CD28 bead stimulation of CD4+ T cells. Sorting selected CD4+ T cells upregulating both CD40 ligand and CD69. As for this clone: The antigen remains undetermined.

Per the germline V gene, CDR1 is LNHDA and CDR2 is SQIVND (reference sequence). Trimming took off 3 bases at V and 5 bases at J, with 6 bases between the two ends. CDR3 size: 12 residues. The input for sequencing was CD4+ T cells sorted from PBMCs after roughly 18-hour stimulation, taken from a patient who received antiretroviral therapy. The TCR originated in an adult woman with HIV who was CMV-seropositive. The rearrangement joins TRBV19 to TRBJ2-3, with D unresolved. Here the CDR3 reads CASSMSVDTQYF. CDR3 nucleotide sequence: TGTGCCAGTAGTATGTCGGTAGATACGCAGTATTTT.